This T cell receptor (beta chain) came from a study of cytomegalovirus exposure and HLA in healthy donors. This clone was found a few times. Its antigen is still unknown. Broader study findings: In a later analysis, productive TCRs from donors in an Asian-associated ancestry cluster reportedly carried fewer N-insertions than the cohort mean. Across all donors, roughly uniform sequencing depth was an assumption of the presence/absence analyses. Some TCR beta chains (approximately 180 of them) were listed as cytomegalovirus-associated.

The PCR made use of 60 Vbeta and 13 Jbeta primers. In the original workflow: Tens of millions of unique TCR beta chains, roughly 10 million shared, were counted in a later analysis. The table came from immunoSEQ multiplex PCR; TCRdb's copy has only in-frame clones and leaves some out. V, J and clone size reflect that table, while D and trimming were determined from the DNA. The repertoire holds 85,000 to 110,000 clones, with 75% to 85% as singletons. Sequencing was carried out using PBMCs. This clonotype originated in a woman between 18 and 29 years old in good health and CMV-seropositive.

CDR3 sequence reads: CASRVDRGLSYEQYF. CDR3 in DNA: TGTGCCAGCAGAGTTGACAGGGGGCTTTCCTACGAGCAGTACTTC. V is TRBV27 and J is TRBJ2-7; 10 bases line up with TRBD1. Germline values: CDR1 MNHEY, CDR2 SMNVEV (reference sequence). The J segment lost 1 base and the V segment lost 6 bases, leaving 6 bases of the junction unmatched. This CDR3 is built from 15 residues.